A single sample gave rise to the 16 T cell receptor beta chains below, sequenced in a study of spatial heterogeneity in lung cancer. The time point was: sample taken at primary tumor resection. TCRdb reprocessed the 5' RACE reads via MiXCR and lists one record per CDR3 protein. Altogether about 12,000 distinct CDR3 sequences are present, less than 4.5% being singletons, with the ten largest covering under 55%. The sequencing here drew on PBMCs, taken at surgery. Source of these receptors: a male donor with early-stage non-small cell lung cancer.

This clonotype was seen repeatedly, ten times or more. In DNA, the CDR3 is TGTGCCATCAGTGAAGGATTAGGGGAAAAATACGAGCAGTACTTC. This codes for CAISEGLGEKYEQYF. The rearrangement joins TRBV10-3 to TRBJ2-7, with D perhaps matching TRBD1 (5 bases). In germline, CDR1 is ENHRY, CDR2 SYGVKD. Trimming took 3 bases from V and 4 from J, leaving 16 bases between them. CDR3 size: 15 residues.

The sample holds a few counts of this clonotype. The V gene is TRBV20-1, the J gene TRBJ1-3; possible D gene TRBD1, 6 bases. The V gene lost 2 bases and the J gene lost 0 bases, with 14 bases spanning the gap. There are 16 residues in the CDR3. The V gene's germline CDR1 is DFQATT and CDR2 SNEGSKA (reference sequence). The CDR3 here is CSARSQGSYSGNTIYF. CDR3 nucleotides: TGCAGTGCTAGATCACAGGGATCATACTCTGGAAACACCATATATTTT.

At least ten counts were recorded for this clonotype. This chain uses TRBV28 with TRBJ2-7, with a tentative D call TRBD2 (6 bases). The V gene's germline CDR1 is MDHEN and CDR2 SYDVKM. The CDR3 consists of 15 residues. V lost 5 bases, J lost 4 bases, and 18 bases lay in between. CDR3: CASSLAGTGVYEQYF. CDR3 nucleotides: TGTGCCAGCAGTCTGGCCGGGACTGGGGTTTACGAGCAGTACTTC.

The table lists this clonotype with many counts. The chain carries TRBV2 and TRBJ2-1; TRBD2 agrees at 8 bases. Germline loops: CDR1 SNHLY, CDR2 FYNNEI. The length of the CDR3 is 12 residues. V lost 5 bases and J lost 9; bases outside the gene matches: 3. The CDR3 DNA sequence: TGTGCCAGCAGTATCGGGAGGGGTGAGCAGTTCTTC. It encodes CASSIGRGEQFF.

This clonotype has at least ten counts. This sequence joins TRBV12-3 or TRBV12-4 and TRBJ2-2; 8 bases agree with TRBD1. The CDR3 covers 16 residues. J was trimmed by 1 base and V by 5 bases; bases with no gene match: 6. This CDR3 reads CASSPRGLKNTGELFF. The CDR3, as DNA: TGTGCCAGCAGTCCCAGGGGGCTAAAGAACACCGGGGAGCTGTTTTTT.

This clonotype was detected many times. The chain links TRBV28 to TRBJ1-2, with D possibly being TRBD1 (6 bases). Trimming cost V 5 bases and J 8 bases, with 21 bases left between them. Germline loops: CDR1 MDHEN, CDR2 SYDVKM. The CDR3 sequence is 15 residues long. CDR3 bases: TGTGCCAGCAGTCCAAATAGAGTGGGGGCAAAAGGCTACACCTTC. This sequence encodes CASSPNRVGAKGYTF.

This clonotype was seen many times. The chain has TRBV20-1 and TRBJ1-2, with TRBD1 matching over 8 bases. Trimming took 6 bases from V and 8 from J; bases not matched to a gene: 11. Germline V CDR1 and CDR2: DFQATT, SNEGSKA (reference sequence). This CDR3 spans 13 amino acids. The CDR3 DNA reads TGCAGTGCCCCGGACAGGGTAGTTCACGGCTACACCTTC. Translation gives CSAPDRVVHGYTF.

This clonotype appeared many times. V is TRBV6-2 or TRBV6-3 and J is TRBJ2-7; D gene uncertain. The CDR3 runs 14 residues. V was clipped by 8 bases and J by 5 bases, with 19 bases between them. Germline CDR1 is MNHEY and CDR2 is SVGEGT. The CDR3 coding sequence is TGTGCCAGCGGGTTCTACGGATCGGGCGACGAGCAGTACTTC. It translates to CASGFYGSGDEQYF.

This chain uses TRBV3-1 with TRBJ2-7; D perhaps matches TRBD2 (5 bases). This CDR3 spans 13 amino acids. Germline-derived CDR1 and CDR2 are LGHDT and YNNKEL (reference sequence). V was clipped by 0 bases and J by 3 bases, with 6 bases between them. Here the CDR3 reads CASSQDRGYEQYF. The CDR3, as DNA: TGTGCCAGCAGCCAAGATCGGGGCTACGAGCAGTACTTC.

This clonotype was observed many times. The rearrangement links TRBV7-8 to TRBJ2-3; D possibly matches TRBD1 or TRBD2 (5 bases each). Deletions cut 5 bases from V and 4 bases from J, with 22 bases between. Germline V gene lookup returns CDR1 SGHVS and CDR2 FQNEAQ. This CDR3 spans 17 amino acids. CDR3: CASSPFVGPGSPDTQYF. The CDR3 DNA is TGTGCCAGCAGCCCCTTCGTGGGGCCGGGGAGTCCAGATACGCAGTATTTT.

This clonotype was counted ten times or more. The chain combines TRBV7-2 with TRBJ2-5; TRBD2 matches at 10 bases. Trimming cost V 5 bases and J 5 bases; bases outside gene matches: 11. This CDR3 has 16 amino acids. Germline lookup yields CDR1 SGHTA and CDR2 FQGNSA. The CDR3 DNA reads TGTGCCAGCAGCCAACCTCTAGCGGGAGTGGGCGAGACCCAGTACTTC. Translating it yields CASSQPLAGVGETQYF.

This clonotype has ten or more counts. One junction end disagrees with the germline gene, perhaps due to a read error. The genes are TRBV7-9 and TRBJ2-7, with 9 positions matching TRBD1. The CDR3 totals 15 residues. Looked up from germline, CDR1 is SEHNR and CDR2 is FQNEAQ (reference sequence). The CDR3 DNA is TGTGCCAGCAGCCCGCTAGAGGCCGCGACAGGGGGTTGTGACTTC. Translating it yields CASSPLEAATGGCDF. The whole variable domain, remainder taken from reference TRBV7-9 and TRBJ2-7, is DTGVSQNPRHKITKRGQNVTFRCDPISEHNRLYWYRQTLGQGPEFLTYFQNEAQLEKSRLLSDRFSAERPKGSFSTLEIQRTEQGDSAMYLCASSPLEAATGGCDFGPGTRLTVT.

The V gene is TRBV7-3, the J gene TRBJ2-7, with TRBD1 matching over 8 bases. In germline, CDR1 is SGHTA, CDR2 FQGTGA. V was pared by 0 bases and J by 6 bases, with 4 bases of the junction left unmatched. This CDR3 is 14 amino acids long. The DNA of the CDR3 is TGTGCCAGCAGCTTAACACAGGGGGAGAGCGAGCAGTACTTC. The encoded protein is CASSLTQGESEQYF.

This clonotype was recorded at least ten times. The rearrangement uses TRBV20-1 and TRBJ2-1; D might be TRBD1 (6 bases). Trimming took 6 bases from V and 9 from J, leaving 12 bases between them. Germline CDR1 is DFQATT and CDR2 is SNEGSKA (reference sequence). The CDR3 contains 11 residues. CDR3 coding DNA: TGCAGTGCGGAGGACAGTCCTGAGCAGTTCTTC. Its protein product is CSAEDSPEQFF.

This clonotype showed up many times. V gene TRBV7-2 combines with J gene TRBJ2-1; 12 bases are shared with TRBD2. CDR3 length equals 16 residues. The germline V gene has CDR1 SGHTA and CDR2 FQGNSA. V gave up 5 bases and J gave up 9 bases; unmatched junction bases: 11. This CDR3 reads CASSPRTSGKGGEQFF. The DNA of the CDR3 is TGTGCCAGCAGCCCGAGGACTAGCGGGAAGGGAGGTGAGCAGTTCTTC.

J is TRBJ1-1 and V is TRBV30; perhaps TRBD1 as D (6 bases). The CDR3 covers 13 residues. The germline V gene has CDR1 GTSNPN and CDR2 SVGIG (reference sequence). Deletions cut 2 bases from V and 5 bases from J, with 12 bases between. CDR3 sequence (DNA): TGTGCCTGGAGTCTACAGGGCGAAACTGAAGCTTTCTTT. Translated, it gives CAWSLQGETEAFF.